The sequence of this T cell receptor beta chain was determined in a study of T cell responses to AZD1222 COVID-19 vaccine. Study conclusions and caveats: Clonal diversity was possibly underestimated, and white British individuals and females predominated among donors. Epitopes outside B.1.351 and B.1.1.7 mutated regions reportedly drew nearly half of spike TCRs.

For this clone: The antigen is undetermined.

Germline V gene data show CDR1 as GTSNPN and CDR2 as SVGIG (reference sequence). Between the trimmed V and J ends, which lost 1 base and 3 bases, there was a span of 9 bases. This CDR3 is 13 amino acids long. Sequencing used immunoSEQ multiplex PCR; TCRdb keeps in-frame clones, though not all of them. The table counts more than 110,000 clones; under 2.5% lies in the top ten. Sequencing was performed on peripheral blood. The source of this sequence is an adult in good health. The chain uses TRBV30 and TRBJ1-1, with D unresolved. The CDR3 coding sequence is TGTGCCTGGAGTGACCACCGCTACACTGAAGCTTTCTTT. Its protein is CAWSDHRYTEAFF.